This T cell receptor (beta chain) was sequenced during a study of beta chain features in type 1 diabetes. In the study overall: The study examined about 100 million sorted cells across all samples. Study-wide points: With patients and controls alike, PCR might favor shorter templates to an equal degree. Patients' naive, central memory and regulatory TCRB repertoires appeared more alike than those of healthy donors. Shortening of TCRB CDR3s, moderate but significant, appeared in all four CD4+ subsets of Type 1 diabetes patients.

About this clone: Its target is unknown.

cDNA synthesis used the whole RNA isolate, giving expressed TCRB sequences. The repertoire was sequenced with immunoSEQ multiplex PCR; TCRdb's copy has only in-frame clones and lacks some. The data show a few hundred thousand clones, around 9.6% seen once. Looked up from germline, CDR1 is MDHEN and CDR2 is SYDVKM. The CDR3 has 16 amino acids. The ends lost 5 bases at V and 10 bases at J; junction bases unmatched: 16. Averaging about 116 mL, one heparinised blood draw was given by each donor. Sequencing was done on a sample of central memory CD4+ T cells from blood. The V gene is TRBV28, the J gene TRBJ1-4; 7 nucleotides agree with TRBD1. The TCR originated in a man aged 30 to 45 with type 1 diabetes. The CDR3 here is CASSPGPRKGAGKLFF. The CDR3 DNA is TGTGCCAGCAGTCCCGGCCCAAGGAAGGGGGCCGGAAAACTGTTTTTT. Full variable domain (remainder filled in from reference TRBV28 and TRBJ1-4): DVKVTQSSRYLVKRTGEKVFLECVQDMDHENMFWYRQDPGLGLRLIYFSYDVKMKEKGDIPEGYSVSREKKERFSLILESASTNQTSMYLCASSPGPRKGAGKLFFGSGTQLSVL.